These 21 T cell receptor beta chains came from one sample sequenced in a study of human T cells and chemical hapten exposure. TCRdb recomputed calls from the RACE reads with MiXCR, one row per CDR3 protein. The profile covers tens of thousands of distinct CDR3 sequences, with roughly a tenth appearing a single time and less than 2.5% taken by the ten largest. Time point reported: patch test 1, 2 weeks after DPC sensitization. Treatment of the sample: therapeutic diphenylcyclopropenone sensitization with weekly scalp DPC. The sequenced sample was whole blood, obtained in connection with sensitization to the hapten diphenylcyclopropenone (DPC). These receptors originate from a middle-aged man with alopecia areata. Some clones in this sample may be carry-over from other donors' samples.

This clonotype was recorded a few times. V is TRBV12-5 and J is TRBJ2-1, with 7 bases identical to TRBD2. The CDR3 spans 16 residues. In germline, CDR1 is LGHNT, CDR2 FRNRAP. Trimming at V came to 0 bases and at J to 3 bases, leaving 5 bases not matched to a gene. The CDR3: CASGLVRLAVYNEQFF. The CDR3 DNA sequence: TGTGCTAGTGGTTTGGTAAGGCTAGCGGTCTACAATGAGCAGTTCTTC.

The gene calls are TRBV6-2 or TRBV6-3 and TRBJ2-4, with D unclear. Germline CDR1 and CDR2: MNHEY and SVGEGT. V lost 0 bases and J 0 bases, leaving 3 bases between the germline ends. This CDR3 comprises 14 residues. CDR3 region: CASSYSLAKNIQYF. The CDR3 DNA sequence: TGTGCCAGCAGTTACTCCTTAGCCAAAAACATTCAGTACTTC.

This clonotype was recorded many times. The chain couples TRBV29-1 to TRBJ1-3, with D perhaps matching TRBD1 (5 bases). Trimming shortened V by 7 bases and J by 4 bases, and 17 bases separated the two germline ends. The CDR3 spans 14 residues. Germline V gives CDR1 SQVTM, CDR2 ANQGSEA. The DNA for the CDR3 is TGCAGCGCCACCGAGCAGGGCGGCGGAAACACCATATATTTT. Protein: CSATEQGGGNTIYF.

This clonotype was counted a few times. The rearrangement joins TRBV6-5 to TRBJ2-3, with a weak D call TRBD2 (6 bases). The germline CDR1 and CDR2 sequences are MNHEY and SVGAGI. V lost 6 bases, J lost 2 bases, and 12 bases lay in between. There are 14 residues in the CDR3. CDR3 DNA sequence: TGTGCCAGCAGCCTCGGGACTGCCACAGATACGCAGTATTTT. Translated, it gives CASSLGTATDTQYF.

This clonotype was seen at least ten times. DNA of the CDR3: TGTGCCAGCAGTGAAGGATGGCGAGAAAAACTGTTTTTT. Amino acid sequence: CASSEGWREKLFF. The rearrangement joins TRBV2 to TRBJ1-4; D is ambiguous. Germline CDR1 is SNHLY and CDR2 is FYNNEI. The V end lost 1 base, the J end lost 8 bases, and 8 bases lay between the germline ends. CDR3 length: 13 amino acids.

This clonotype was seen more than once but under ten times. V and J are TRBV23-1 and TRBJ2-7; maybe TRBD1 (5 bases). TRBV23-1 is an ORF, and what it does is uncertain. This CDR3 contains 14 residues. V was shortened by 6 bases and J by 2 bases, with 14 bases between the two germline ends. The CDR3 region is CASREGAVTYEQYF. The CDR3 DNA follows: TGCGCCAGCAGAGAAGGGGCGGTGACCTACGAGCAGTACTTC.

This clonotype has just a few counts. The DNA for the CDR3 is TGTGCCACCAGTGATCGACTAGCGGGAGTACATGAGCAGTTCTTC. Protein sequence: CATSDRLAGVHEQFF. This chain connects TRBV24-1 to TRBJ2-1; 12 bases map to TRBD2. Germline V gives CDR1 KGHDR, CDR2 SFDVKD. The trim removed 3 bases at V and 8 bases at J, leaving 4 bases unmatched. The CDR3 totals 15 residues.

The V and J genes are TRBV19 and TRBJ2-3; 13 bases line up with TRBD2. V was clipped by 3 bases and J by 2 bases; unmatched bases: 11. The length of the CDR3 is 19 residues. Germline V gene data show CDR1 as LNHDA and CDR2 as SQIVND (reference sequence). This chain's CDR3 is CASSIFGLGTSGITDTQYF. The CDR3 DNA is TGTGCCAGTAGTATTTTTGGTTTGGGGACTAGCGGGATCACAGATACGCAGTATTTT.

The V call is TRBV4-2, the J call TRBJ2-5; TRBD2 matches 7 bases. With 0 bases clipped from V and 1 base from J, the junction kept 5 bases outside the gene matches. This CDR3 spans 16 amino acids. Germline lookup yields CDR1 LGHNA and CDR2 YNFKEQ. The CDR3 region has the DNA TGTGCCAGCAGCCAAGACATTGCTAGCGGCCAAGAGACCCAGTACTTC. Translated, it gives CASSQDIASGQETQYF.

V is TRBV2 and J is TRBJ2-3, with a tentative D call TRBD2 (5 bases). In germline, CDR1 is SNHLY, CDR2 FYNNEI. CDR3 size: 14 residues. V dropped 7 bases and J dropped 0 bases, with 11 bases sitting between them. The CDR3 region is CASTMGASTDTQYF. The CDR3 DNA follows: TGTGCCAGCACCATGGGAGCTAGCACAGATACGCAGTATTTT.

The V gene is TRBV14, the J gene TRBJ2-1; 12 nucleotides line up with TRBD1. With V trimmed by 4 bases and J by 2 bases, 3 bases remained unmatched. Germline V CDR1 and CDR2: SGHDN, FVKESK. The CDR3 consists of 16 residues. The CDR3 sequence: CASSRGTGGPYNEQFF. CDR3 coding DNA: TGTGCCAGCAGCCGGGGGACAGGGGGCCCCTACAATGAGCAGTTCTTC.

The gene calls are TRBV14 and TRBJ2-5; possible D gene TRBD2, 6 bases. V shed 0 bases and J shed 5 bases, with 16 bases lying between them. The CDR3 has 16 amino acids. Germline V gene sequence: CDR1 SGHDN, CDR2 FVKESK. The CDR3: CASSQDSGAAGETQYF. CDR3 nucleotide sequence: TGTGCCAGCAGCCAAGATTCGGGAGCGGCCGGGGAGACCCAGTACTTC.

J is TRBJ1-2 and V is TRBV29-1; TRBD1 aligns across 7 bases. Germline V lookup: CDR1 SQVTM, CDR2 ANQGSEA. This CDR3 region has 14 residues. Germline trimming cut 4 bases from V and 4 bases from J; bases unmatched to any gene: 9. The CDR3 region is CSVVRDRGSYGYTF. For the CDR3, the DNA is TGCAGCGTTGTCCGGGACAGAGGTAGCTATGGCTACACCTTC.

This clonotype was observed a handful of times. The chain uses TRBV12-3 or TRBV12-4 and TRBJ2-3; 7 bases line up with TRBD2. The CDR3 sequence is 14 residues long. Trimming removed 8 bases from V and 6 bases from J; junction bases left unmatched: 11. CDR3 in DNA: TGTGCCAGCTCTGCCAGCGTGGGGGGGGATACGCAGTATTTT. It yields the protein CASSASVGGDTQYF.

In its sample, this clonotype was seen many times. DNA for the CDR3: TGTGCCAGCCATGCAGGGACGAACACCGGGGAGCTGTTTTTT. It is translated as CASHAGTNTGELFF. The rearrangement uses TRBV6-5 and TRBJ2-2, with D possibly being TRBD1 (5 bases). The CDR3 covers 14 residues. The ends were cut back, 8 bases at V and 0 bases at J, with 10 bases in the middle. Germline loops: CDR1 MNHEY, CDR2 SVGAGI.

This clonotype was recorded a few times. The chain couples TRBV20-1 to TRBJ1-1; TRBD1 agrees at 7 bases. The length of the CDR3 is 11 residues. Germline V gene sequence: CDR1 DFQATT, CDR2 SNEGSKA (reference sequence). V lost 5 bases, J lost 10 bases, and 7 bases stayed unmatched. The CDR3 loop reads CSADRAWGAFF. The CDR3, as DNA: TGCAGTGCTGACAGGGCTTGGGGAGCTTTCTTT.

This clonotype was detected a few times. The chain joins TRBV12-3 or TRBV12-4 to TRBJ2-4; TRBD2 matches 7 bases. The V segment lost 4 bases and the J segment 0 bases; nucleotides outside the gene matches: 15. The CDR3 has 19 residues. CDR3 residues: CASSSRRASGLLAKNIQYF. The CDR3 DNA reads as TGTGCCAGCAGTTCCAGGCGGGCTAGCGGCCTATTAGCCAAAAACATTCAGTACTTC.

This clonotype was seen a handful of times. The J gene is TRBJ2-7, the V gene TRBV12-3 or TRBV12-4, with 9 bases identical to TRBD1. CDR3 size: 14 residues. CDR3 sequence reads: CASSPGTGLPSIHV. The CDR3 DNA sequence: TGTGCCAGCAGCCCCGGGACAGGGCTACCTAGTATTCACGTC.

Many counts were recorded for this clonotype. This chain connects TRBV29-1 to TRBJ2-4; D may be TRBD2 (7 bases). Germline V gene sequence: CDR1 SQVTM, CDR2 ANQGSEA. The V gene lost 6 bases and the J gene lost 0 bases, with 18 bases spanning the gap. This CDR3 has 16 amino acids. The CDR3 loop is CSVTNREGLAKNIQYF. CDR3 nucleotide sequence: TGCAGCGTGACGAACAGGGAGGGCCTAGCCAAAAACATTCAGTACTTC.

This clonotype appeared many times. The chain links TRBV6-5 to TRBJ2-1; D gene ambiguous. The V gene lost 8 bases and the J gene lost 7 bases, with 30 bases spanning the gap. Germline V CDR1 and CDR2: MNHEY, SVGAGI. The CDR3 consists of 18 residues. The CDR3, as DNA: TGTGCCAGCTCCCCGGAGAGTAGGGCCACCCCCTCCCCGAATGAGCAGTTCTTC. Amino acids: CASSPESRATPSPNEQFF.

This clonotype was seen only a few times. The J gene is TRBJ2-7, the V gene TRBV6-5; D is perhaps TRBD1 or TRBD2 (5 bases each). The germline V and J ends were trimmed by 2 bases and 0 bases, with 20 bases remaining between them. This CDR3 region has 18 residues. The germline V gene has CDR1 MNHEY and CDR2 SVGAGI. The CDR3 loop is CASSYNPGPQVPSYEQYV. The CDR3 coding sequence is TGTGCCAGCAGTTACAACCCGGGACCTCAAGTCCCCTCCTACGAGCAGTACGTC.